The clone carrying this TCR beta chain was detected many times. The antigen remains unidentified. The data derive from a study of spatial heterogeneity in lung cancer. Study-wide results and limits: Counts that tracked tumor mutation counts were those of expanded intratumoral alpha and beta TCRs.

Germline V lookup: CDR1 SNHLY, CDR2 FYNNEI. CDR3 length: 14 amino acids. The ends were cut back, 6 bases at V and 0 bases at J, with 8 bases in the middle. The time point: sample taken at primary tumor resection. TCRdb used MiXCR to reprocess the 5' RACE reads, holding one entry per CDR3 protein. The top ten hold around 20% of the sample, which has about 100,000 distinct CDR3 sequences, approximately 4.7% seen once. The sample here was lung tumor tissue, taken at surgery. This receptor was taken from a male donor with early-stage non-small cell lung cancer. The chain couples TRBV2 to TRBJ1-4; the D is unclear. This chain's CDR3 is CASRAGTTNEKLFF. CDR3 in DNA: TGTGCCAGCAGGGCAGGAACAACTAATGAAAAACTGTTTTTT.